These 4 T cell receptor beta chains share one sample of origin, sequenced in a study of PD-1 blockade in mismatch repair-deficient tumors. This table comes from immunoSEQ multiplex PCR, and its TCRdb copy is limited to in-frame clones, with some not included. The repertoire has about 120,000 clones, roughly 90% of them found once; the top ten carry about 12%. Specimen: peripheral blood, collected approximately 70 weeks after starting pembrolizumab. Receptors were obtained from an adult with mismatch repair-deficient cancer.

This clone appeared a single time. The chain links TRBV6-5 to TRBJ1-2; 10 bases align to TRBD1. Germline V gives CDR1 MNHEY, CDR2 SVGAGI. V shed 6 bases, J shed 6 bases, and the junction held 4 bases outside the gene matches. The CDR3 is made up of 13 amino acids. The CDR3 region is CASRTGGADGYTF. The CDR3 DNA reads TGTGCCAGCAGGACAGGGGGCGCAGATGGCTACACCTTC.

The chain is built from TRBV10-2 and TRBJ1-5, with D unresolved. V was cut by 0 bases and J by 0 bases, with 6 bases left in between. CDR3 length equals 15 residues. In germline, CDR1 is WSHSY, CDR2 SAAADI. The CDR3 here is CASSESGSSNQPQHF. CDR3 nucleotide sequence: TGCGCCAGCAGTGAGTCGGGATCTAGCAATCAGCCCCAGCATTTT.

This clone was detected ten times or more. The V call is TRBV6-5, the J call TRBJ2-7; TRBD1 might be the D (5 bases). V was clipped by 0 bases and J by 0 bases, with 9 bases between them. The CDR3 totals 15 residues. Looked up from germline, CDR1 is MNHEY and CDR2 is SVGAGI. The CDR3 region is CASSYSVDSSYEQYF. As DNA, the CDR3 is TGTGCCAGCAGTTACTCGGTCGACAGCTCCTACGAGCAGTACTTC.

The chain joins TRBV4-3 to TRBJ2-7, with D maybe TRBD1 (5 bases). There are 15 residues in the CDR3. The ends were cut back, 3 bases at V and 0 bases at J, with 12 bases in the middle. Germline lookup yields CDR1 LGHNA and CDR2 YSLEER. CDR3 DNA: TGCGCCAGCAGCCATAAGACAGCCAGCTCCTACGAGCAGTACTTC. The encoded protein is CASSHKTASSYEQYF.